Reported below is one TCR beta chain. No antigen is known for it. The entry originates in a study of T cell repertoires in cytomegalovirus infection. Study details: CMV infection and matching HLA type were both indicated by public TCR beta signatures. Whole-study results and caveats: CMV carriers with the relevant HLA were identified by cumulative public TCR beta family frequency.

Trimming took 1 base from V and 2 from J; bases not matched to a gene: 10. CDR3 size: 19 residues. Germline V gene lookup returns CDR1 PRHDT and CDR2 FYEKMQ (reference sequence). MiXCR was run by TCRdb on the reads, yielding one entry per CDR3 protein. In the table there are over 250,000 distinct CDR3 sequences, approximately 22% of which are singletons. This chain joins TRBV13 and TRBJ1-6; 8 positions agree with TRBD1. The source is a human donor in good health (CMV status not recorded). Some clones in this sample may be carry-over from other donors' samples. This material consisted of cultured PBMCs, taken from culture after CMV antigen stimulation. Here the CDR3 DNA reads TGTGCCAGCAGCTTAGACAGGGGGAGAGGAGTTACCTATAATTCACCCCTCCACTTT. Translated, it gives CASSLDRGRGVTYNSPLHF.